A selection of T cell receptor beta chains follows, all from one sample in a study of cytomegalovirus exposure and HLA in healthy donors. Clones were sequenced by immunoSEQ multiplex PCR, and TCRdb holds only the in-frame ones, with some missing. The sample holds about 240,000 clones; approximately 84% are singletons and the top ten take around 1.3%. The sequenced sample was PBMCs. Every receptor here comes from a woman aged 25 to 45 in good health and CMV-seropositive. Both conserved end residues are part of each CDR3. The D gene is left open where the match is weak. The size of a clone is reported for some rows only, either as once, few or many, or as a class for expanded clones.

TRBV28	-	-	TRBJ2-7	TGTGCCAGCAGCTCGACAGCCCCCTACGAGCAGTACTTC	CASSSTAPYEQYF
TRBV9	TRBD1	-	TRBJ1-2	TGTGCCAGCAGCGCATTCCCAGGGGACAGGGCTAATGGCTACACCTTC	CASSAFPGDRANGYTF
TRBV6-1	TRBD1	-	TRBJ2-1	TGTGCCAGCAGTGACCTTCCCGGACAGGGTGGGAATGAGCAGTTCTTC	CASSDLPGQGGNEQFF
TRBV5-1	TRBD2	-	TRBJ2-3	TGCGCCAGCAGACGCATACTAGCGGGAGGGCCAGATACGCAGTATTTT	CASRRILAGGPDTQYF
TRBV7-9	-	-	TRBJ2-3	TGTGCCAGCAGGAGGTCGGGATCAGATACGCAGTATTTT	CASRRSGSDTQYF
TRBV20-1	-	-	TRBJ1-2	TGCAGTGCTCCTCGGGGGGCTGGCTACACCTTC	CSAPRGAGYTF
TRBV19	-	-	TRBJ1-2	TGTGCCAGTAGTGTTTGGGGGGGCTATGGCTACACCTTC	CASSVWGGYGYTF
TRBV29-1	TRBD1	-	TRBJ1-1	TGCAGCGCCCCGACAGGGGGCACTGAAGCTTTCTTT	CSAPTGGTEAFF
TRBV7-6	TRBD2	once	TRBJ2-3	TGTGCCAGCAGCTTAGTGAGCGGGAGTAGCACAGATACGCAGTATTTT	CASSLVSGSSTDTQYF
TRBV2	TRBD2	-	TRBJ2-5	TGTGCCAGCGTTTCGGGACTAGCGGGAGGGGAGACCCAGTACTTC	CASVSGLAGGETQYF
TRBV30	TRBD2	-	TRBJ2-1	TGTGCCTGGAGTTTGGGACTAGCGGGAGGCAAGCAGTTCTTC	CAWSLGLAGGKQFF
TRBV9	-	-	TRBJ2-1	TGTGCCAGCAGCACCCGTAGCGGCTCCTCCTACAATGAGCAGTTCTTC	CASSTRSGSSYNEQFF
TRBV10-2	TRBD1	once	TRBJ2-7	TGCGCCAGCAGTGATGACAGGGAGTACGAGCAGTACTTC	CASSDDREYEQYF
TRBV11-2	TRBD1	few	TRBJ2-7	TGTGCCAGCAGCTGGGGACAGTCCTCCTACGAGCAGTACTTC	CASSWGQSSYEQYF
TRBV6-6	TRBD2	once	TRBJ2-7	TGTGCCAGCAGTGTCGCGGGGGGGAGGTTTTCCTACGAGCAGTACTTC	CASSVAGGRFSYEQYF
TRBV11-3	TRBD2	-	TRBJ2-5	TGTGCCAGCAGCTCCCGACTAGCGGGAGAGGAGACCCAGTACTTC	CASSSRLAGEETQYF
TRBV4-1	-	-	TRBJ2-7	TGCGCCAGCAGCCAAGTCTCGTTGTCAGCCTACGAGCAGTACTTC	CASSQVSLSAYEQYF
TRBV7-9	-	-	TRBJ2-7	TGTGCCAGCAGTCCGGACTGGTACGAGCAGTACTTC	CASSPDWYEQYF
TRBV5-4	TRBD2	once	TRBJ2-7	TGTGCCATCTCTAAGCGGGAGTCCTACGAGCAGTACTTC	CAISKRESYEQYF
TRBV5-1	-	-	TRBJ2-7	TGCGCCAGCAGGGACCGGGACCTAAGGGGGGAGCAGTACTTC	CASRDRDLRGEQYF
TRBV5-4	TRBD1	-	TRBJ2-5	TGTGCCAGCAGCTCCCGGGACAGGGGAGGGGAGACCCAGTACTTC	CASSSRDRGGETQYF
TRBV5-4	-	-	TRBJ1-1	TGTGCCAGCAGCCCCGGGGGGCCTGAAGCTTTCTTT	CASSPGGPEAFF
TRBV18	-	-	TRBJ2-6	TGTGCCAGCTCACTTACAGTGACCTCTGGGGCCAACGTCCTGACTTTC	CASSLTVTSGANVLTF
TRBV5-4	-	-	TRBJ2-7	TGTGCCAGCAGCTCGCCAACCTTAGTCGAGCAGTACTTC	CASSSPTLVEQYF
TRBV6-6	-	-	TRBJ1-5	TGTGCCAGCAGTTCTAGGGGCGATTATCAGCCCCAGCATTTT	CASSSRGDYQPQHF
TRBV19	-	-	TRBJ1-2	TGTGCCAGTAGTATTCCCCCAAAGAGCGGTGGCTACACCTTC	CASSIPPKSGGYTF
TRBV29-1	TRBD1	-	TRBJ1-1	TGCAGCGCCGTGACAGGGGGCGTGACTGAAGCTTTCTTT	CSAVTGGVTEAFF
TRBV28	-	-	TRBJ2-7	TGTGCCAGCAGTTTAGGGGCCACACCCCAAGTCTACGAGCAGTACTTC	CASSLGATPQVYEQYF
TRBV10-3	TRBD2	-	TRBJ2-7	TGTGCCATCGGGACTAGCGGGAGCTACGAGCAGTACTTC	CAIGTSGSYEQYF
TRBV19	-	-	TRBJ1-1	TGTGCCAGTAGTCCCTGGACAGCCCCCCGACGAGCTTTCTTT	CASSPWTAPRRAFF
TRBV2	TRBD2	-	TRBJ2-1	TGTGCCAGCAGTGAAACGGGACTAGCGGACCTAGGGGCCTACAATGAGCAGTTCTTC	CASSETGLADLGAYNEQFF
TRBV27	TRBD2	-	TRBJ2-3	TGTGCCAGCAGTCCCTACATAGCGGGAGGAGGCACAGATACGCAGTATTTT	CASSPYIAGGGTDTQYF
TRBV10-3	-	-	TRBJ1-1	TGTGCCATCAGTGATTCGTTCTCCCGGGGAAACACTGAAGCTTTCTTT	CAISDSFSRGNTEAFF
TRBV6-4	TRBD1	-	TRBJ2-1	TGTGCCAGCAGTGACCAGGGACAGGGCCACAATGAGCAGTTCTTC	CASSDQGQGHNEQFF
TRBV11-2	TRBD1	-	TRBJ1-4	TGTGCCAGCAGCGGGGGACAGGGGGGTGACTGGAGTGAAAAACTGTTTTTT	CASSGGQGGDWSEKLFF
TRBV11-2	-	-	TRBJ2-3	TGTGCCAGCAGCTTAGGGGGCTTTAGCACAGATACGCAGTATTTT	CASSLGGFSTDTQYF
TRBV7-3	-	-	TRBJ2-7	TGTGCCAGCGCCCCTTCTGGGGAGCACTACGAGCAGTACTTC	CASAPSGEHYEQYF
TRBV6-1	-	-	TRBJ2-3	TGTGCCAGCAGCCTACAGGGCACGCAGTATTTT	CASSLQGTQYF
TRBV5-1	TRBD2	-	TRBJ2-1	TGCGCCAGCAGCTTGGGCGGGAGGAATATGAATGAGCAGTTCTTC	CASSLGGRNMNEQFF
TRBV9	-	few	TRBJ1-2	TGTGCCAGCAGCCGAGGGAACAGGGATAACTATGGCTACACCTTC	CASSRGNRDNYGYTF
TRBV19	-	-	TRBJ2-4	TGTGCCAGTAGTGAGTTCCCCGAGGCAGCCAAAAACATTCAGTACTTC	CASSEFPEAAKNIQYF
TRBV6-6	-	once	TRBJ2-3	TGTGCCAGCAGTCCCCACCCAAGCGTAGATACGCAGTATTTT	CASSPHPSVDTQYF
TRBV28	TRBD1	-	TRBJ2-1	TGTGCCAGCAGTTTATCTGGGACAGGGGGCTTGAATGAGCAGTTCTTC	CASSLSGTGGLNEQFF
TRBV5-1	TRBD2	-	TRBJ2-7	TGCGCCAGCAGCTTGACTAGCGGGAGTGTAGTGTACGAGCAGTACTTC	CASSLTSGSVVYEQYF
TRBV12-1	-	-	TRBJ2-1	TGTGCCAGCACCTCTCGGTGGGAGGGCCCCAAGGGTGAGCAGTTCTTC	CASTSRWEGPKGEQFF
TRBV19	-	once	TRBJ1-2	TGTGCCAGTAGCCTAGGGGCCTTACAGGGAGCTAACTATGGCTACACCTTC	CASSLGALQGANYGYTF
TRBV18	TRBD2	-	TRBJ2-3	TGTGCCAGCTCAGCCCCCGGGACTAGGAGCACAGATACGCAGTATTTT	CASSAPGTRSTDTQYF
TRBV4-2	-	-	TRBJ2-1	TGTGCCAGCAGCACCGGGAGCGAATTAAACAATGAGCAGTTCTTC	CASSTGSELNNEQFF
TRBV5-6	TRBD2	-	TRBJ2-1	TGTGCCAGCACCAGACTAGCGGGGAGCTCCTACAATGAGCAGTTCTTC	CASTRLAGSSYNEQFF